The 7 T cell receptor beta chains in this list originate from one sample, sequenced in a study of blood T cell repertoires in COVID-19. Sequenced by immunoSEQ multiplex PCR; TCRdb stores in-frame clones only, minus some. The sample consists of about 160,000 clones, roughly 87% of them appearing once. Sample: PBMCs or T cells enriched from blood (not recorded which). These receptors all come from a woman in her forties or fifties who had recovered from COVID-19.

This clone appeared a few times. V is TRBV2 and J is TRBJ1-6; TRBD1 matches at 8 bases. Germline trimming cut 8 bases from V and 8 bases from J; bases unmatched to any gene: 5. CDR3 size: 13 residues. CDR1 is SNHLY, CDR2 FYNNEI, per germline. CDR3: CASSDRAYSPLHF. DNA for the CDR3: TGTGCCAGCTCGGACAGGGCGTATTCACCCCTCCACTTT.

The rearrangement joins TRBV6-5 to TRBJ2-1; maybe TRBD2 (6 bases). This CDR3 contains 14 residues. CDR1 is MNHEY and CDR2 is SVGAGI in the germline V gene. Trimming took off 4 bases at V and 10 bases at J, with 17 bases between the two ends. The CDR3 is CASSSGLLQYEQFF. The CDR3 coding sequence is TGTGCCAGCAGTTCGGGACTCCTACAATACGAGCAGTTCTTC.

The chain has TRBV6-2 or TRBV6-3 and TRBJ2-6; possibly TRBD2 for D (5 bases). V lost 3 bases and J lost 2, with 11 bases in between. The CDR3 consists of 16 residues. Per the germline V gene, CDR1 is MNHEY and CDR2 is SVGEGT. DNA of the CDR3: TGTGCCAGCAGTTATGCGGGTTACGCTGGGGCCAACGTCCTGACTTTC. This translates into CASSYAGYAGANVLTF.

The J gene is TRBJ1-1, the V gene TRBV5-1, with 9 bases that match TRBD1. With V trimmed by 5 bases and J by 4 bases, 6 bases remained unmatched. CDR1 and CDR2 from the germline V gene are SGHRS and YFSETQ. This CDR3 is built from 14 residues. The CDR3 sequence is CASRRTGVSTEAFF. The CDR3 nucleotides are TGCGCCAGCAGGCGGACAGGGGTCTCCACTGAAGCTTTCTTT.

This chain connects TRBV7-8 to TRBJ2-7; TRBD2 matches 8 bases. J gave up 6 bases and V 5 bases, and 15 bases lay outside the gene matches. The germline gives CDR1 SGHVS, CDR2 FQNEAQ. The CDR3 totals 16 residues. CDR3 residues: CASSKTGTRVWAEQYF. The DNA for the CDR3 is TGTGCCAGCAGCAAGACCGGGACTAGAGTCTGGGCCGAGCAGTACTTC. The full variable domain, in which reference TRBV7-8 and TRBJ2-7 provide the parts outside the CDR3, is GAGVSQSPRYKVAKRGQDVALRCDPISGHVSLFWYQQALGQGPEFLTYFQNEAQLDKSGLPSDRFFAERPEGSVSTLKIQRTQQEDSAVYLCASSKTGTRVWAEQYFGPGTRLTVT.

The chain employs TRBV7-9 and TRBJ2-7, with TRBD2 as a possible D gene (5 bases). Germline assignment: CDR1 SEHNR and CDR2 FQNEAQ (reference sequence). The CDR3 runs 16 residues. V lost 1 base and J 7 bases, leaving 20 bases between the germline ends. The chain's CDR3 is CASSLGSVGRGEEQYF. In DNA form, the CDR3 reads TGTGCCAGCAGCTTAGGATCGGTCGGCCGGGGAGAAGAGCAGTACTTC.

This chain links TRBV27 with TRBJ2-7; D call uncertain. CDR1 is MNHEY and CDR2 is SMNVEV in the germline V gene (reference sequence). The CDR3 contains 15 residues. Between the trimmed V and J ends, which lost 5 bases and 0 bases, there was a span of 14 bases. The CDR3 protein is CASSPTPGSSYEQYF. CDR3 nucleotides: TGTGCCAGCAGTCCTACTCCCGGTAGCTCCTACGAGCAGTACTTC.